This TCR beta chain came from a study of graft-versus-host responses after intestinal transplantation. About the study: Anti-thymocyte globulin induction was given to all recipients, followed by tacrolimus and steroids for around three years. Study-wide results and limits: Within the allografts of patients who had graft-donor T cell macrochimerism, graft-versus-host to host-versus-graft clonal ratios were high. There was an association between peak levels of circulating GvH clones and early post-transplant HvG declines.

The assay was immunoSEQ multiplex PCR, and TCRdb's table has in-frame clones only and misses some. Altogether around 17,000 clones are present, around 77% being singletons, with the ten largest covering 7.8%. This clone appeared a few times. Its specificity is unknown. CDR3 length: 13 amino acids. In germline, CDR1 is SGHNT, CDR2 YYREEE (reference sequence). V lost 4 bases to trimming and J lost 5 bases, with 9 bases between them. Graft material was processed, releasing intraepithelial and lamina propria lymphocytes. The gene calls are TRBV5-4 and TRBJ2-2, with a weak D call TRBD1 (5 bases). Sequencing used ileum tissue, obtained approximately 61 weeks after intestinal transplant. The clonotype comes from a human patient who received an intestinal transplant, so some T cells may come from the graft donor. CDR3 residues: CASSPQGTGELFF. CDR3 DNA: TGTGCCAGCAGCCCCCAGGGTACCGGGGAGCTGTTTTTT.